A selection of T cell receptor beta chains follows, all from one sample in a study of CD8+ T cells in alopecia areata. Measured with immunoSEQ multiplex PCR; TCRdb has only the in-frame clones, and not every one. In the table there are about 23,000 clones, roughly half of which are singletons. Sequenced material: NKG2D-high CD8+ T cells sorted from blood. The origin of the receptors is a human donor with alopecia areata. Both conserved end residues are part of each CDR3. The D gene is left open where the match is weak. A row's size may be missing; if present it is once, few, many or a size class.

d_gene	v_gene	j_gene	len	abundance	CDR3nt	CDR3aa
TRBD2	TRBV28	TRBJ2-7	15	.	TGTGCCAGCAGTCCAACGGGAGGTCGATCTGGCGAGCAGTACTTC	CASSPTGGRSGEQYF
TRBD1	TRBV7-2	TRBJ2-4	17	.	TGTGCCAGCAGCTGGGCCATGGGACAGGGGGCAGGAAACATTCAGTACTTC	CASSWAMGQGAGNIQYF
TRBD2	TRBV28	TRBJ2-1	14	.	TGTGCCAGCAGTGCCGGGGGGGAGGGCCATGAGCAGTTCTTC	CASSAGGEGHEQFF
.	TRBV7-6	TRBJ2-1	12	.	TGTGCCAGCAGCTTCGCTAGCGATGAGCAGTTCTTC	CASSFASDEQFF
TRBD2	TRBV4-2	TRBJ2-7	16	.	TGTGCCAGCAGCCGAGGCTTAGAGCGGGAGGGTTACGAGCAGTACTTC	CASSRGLEREGYEQYF
.	TRBV5-1	TRBJ2-2	12	.	TGCGCCAGCACGCAGGGCACCGGGGAGCTGTTTTTT	CASTQGTGELFF
TRBD2	TRBV7-3	TRBJ2-1	17	once	TGTGCCAGCAGCTTATGGGCGACTAGCGGGATGGACAATGAGCAGTTCTTC	CASSLWATSGMDNEQFF
TRBD1	TRBV7-6	TRBJ2-7	15	.	TGTGCCAGCAGTAACCGGGACAGGGGGCACTACGAGCAGTACTTC	CASSNRDRGHYEQYF
.	TRBV9	TRBJ1-2	15	.	TGTGCCAGCAGCGCCATAATCGCGGGAAACTATGGCTACACCTTC	CASSAIIAGNYGYTF
.	TRBV28	TRBJ2-2	16	.	TGTGCCAGCAGTCAGGTGACGGGCGGATCGACCGGGGAGCTGTTTTTT	CASSQVTGGSTGELFF
.	TRBV7-2	TRBJ2-1	17	.	TGTGCCAGCAGCTTGGGCTTAGCGGAGAGCTCCTACAATGAGCAGTTCTTC	CASSLGLAESSYNEQFF
TRBD2	TRBV7-8	TRBJ2-7	18	.	TGTGCCAGCAGCTTAGGCGCTAGCGGGAACTCCCTAGGCTACGAGCAGTACTTC	CASSLGASGNSLGYEQYF
.	TRBV5-1	TRBJ1-5	13	.	TGCGCCAGCAGCCTGGGAAGCAATCAGCCCCAGCATTTT	CASSLGSNQPQHF
.	TRBV25-1	TRBJ2-3	11	many	TGTGCCAGCACATTCGGGGATACGCAGTATTTT	CASTFGDTQYF
.	TRBV27	TRBJ1-1	12	.	TGTGCCAGCAGTCGCAGGGGCGCGAAAGCTTTCTTT	CASSRRGAKAFF
.	TRBV5-1	TRBJ2-5	16	.	TGCGCCAGCAGCTTCTCGGGAATGGGGACCCAAGAGACCCAGTACTTC	CASSFSGMGTQETQYF
.	TRBV5-1	TRBJ1-5	15	.	TGCGCCAGCAGCTTGGCCGGGAATTTAAATCAGCCCCAGCATTTT	CASSLAGNLNQPQHF
.	TRBV6-5	TRBJ1-2	14	.	TGTGCCAGCAGACTAGGGGGACGTGACTATGGCTACACCTTC	CASRLGGRDYGYTF
.	TRBV13	TRBJ2-7	12	.	TGTGCCAGCAGCCCTAAGGGGAACGAGCAGTACTTC	CASSPKGNEQYF
.	TRBV18	TRBJ1-5	14	once	TGTGCCAGCTCAGGCAGTCCTTTCAATCAGCCCCAGCATTTT	CASSGSPFNQPQHF
TRBD2	TRBV4-1	TRBJ2-1	15	.	TGCGCCAGCAGCCAAGTTCACGGGGGGAACAATGAGCAGTTCTTC	CASSQVHGGNNEQFF
.	TRBV29-1	TRBJ2-7	12	few	TGCAGCGTTGAATGGACAGACTACGAGCAGTACTTC	CSVEWTDYEQYF
TRBD2	TRBV7-9	TRBJ2-1	16	few	TGTGCCAGCAGCATCTGGAGCGGGAGTAATCTGAATGAGCAGTTCTTC	CASSIWSGSNLNEQFF
.	TRBV2	TRBJ2-1	17	.	TGTGCCAGCAGTGCTGCCCCGTCTTTGGCCGTGGGGAGTGAGCAGTTCTTC	CASSAAPSLAVGSEQFF
.	TRBV29-1	TRBJ1-2	12	.	TGCAGCGTTGAAGGGATTAACTATGGCTACACCTTC	CSVEGINYGYTF
.	TRBV11-2	TRBJ1-3	16	.	TGTGCCAGCAGCTTCCCACAGGTGTTCTCTGGAAACACCATATATTTT	CASSFPQVFSGNTIYF
.	TRBV7-6	TRBJ2-1	12	few	TGTGCCAGCAAGGACTACGATGGCGAGCAGTTCTTC	CASKDYDGEQFF
.	TRBV19	TRBJ2-7	16	few	TGTGCCAGTAGTATATCACCGGGACCCGGGCCCCACGAGCAGTACTTC	CASSISPGPGPHEQYF
TRBD1	TRBV15	TRBJ1-4	13	few	TGTGCCACCCACGGGACAGCTAATGAAAAACTGTTTTTT	CATHGTANEKLFF
TRBD1	TRBV5-6	TRBJ2-2	15	.	TGTGCCAGCAGCTTGGGACAGGGAGTCGGCGGGGAGCTGTTTTTT	CASSLGQGVGGELFF
.	TRBV10-1	TRBJ2-7	16	once	TGCGCCAGCAGCCCTCAACCGGGACTTCAGGTGTACGAGCAGTACTTC	CASSPQPGLQVYEQYF
TRBD2	TRBV27	TRBJ2-7	14	.	TGTGCCAGCAGGACCGGGACTAGCGACTACGAGCAGTACTTC	CASRTGTSDYEQYF
.	TRBV12-5	TRBJ1-1	13	.	TGTGCTAGTGGAGCAGGGTTCGGCACTGAAGCTTTCTTT	CASGAGFGTEAFF
TRBD1	TRBV5-1	TRBJ1-1	16	.	TGCGCCAGCAGCTTGGGCAGGGGGCGAGGAGGCACTGAAGCTTTCTTT	CASSLGRGRGGTEAFF
.	TRBV4-1	TRBJ2-1	13	many	TGCGCCAGCAGCCTCTGGATTGAGAATGAGCAGTTCTTC	CASSLWIENEQFF
.	TRBV6-6	TRBJ2-3	15	.	TGTGCCAGCAGTTACCGTCGGGACCCCCAAGATACGCAGTATTTT	CASSYRRDPQDTQYF
.	TRBV4-1	TRBJ2-7	12	few	TGCGCCAGCAGCCGAGACAGATACGAGCAGTACTTC	CASSRDRYEQYF
.	TRBV2	TRBJ2-7	13	.	TGTGCCAGCAGTGACCCGGACTCCTACGAGCAGTACTTC	CASSDPDSYEQYF
.	TRBV7-9	TRBJ1-1	14	.	TGTGCCAGCAGCTTAGACTGGCTCGACACTGAAGCTTTCTTT	CASSLDWLDTEAFF
TRBD2	TRBV4-1	TRBJ2-1	16	.	TGTGCCAGCAGCGTAACGGGACTAGCGGGAGACAATGAGCAGTTCTTC	CASSVTGLAGDNEQFF
TRBD2	TRBV6-6	TRBJ2-2	15	few	TGTGCCAGCAAGGGACTAGCGGGAGTCGCCGGGGAGCTGTTTTTT	CASKGLAGVAGELFF
.	TRBV13	TRBJ2-3	15	.	TGTGCCAGCAGCCCCCAGGATTGGGGCACAGATACGCAGTATTTT	CASSPQDWGTDTQYF
.	TRBV29-1	TRBJ2-7	15	few	TGCAGCGTTGAAGGAGTTGGGTCAGGGGACTACGAGCAGTACTTC	CSVEGVGSGDYEQYF
.	TRBV15	TRBJ1-1	14	.	TGTGCCACCAGCAGACCCAACCCAGGGGAAGAAGCTTTCTTT	CATSRPNPGEEAFF
TRBD1	TRBV5-1	TRBJ1-2	13	.	TGCGCCAGCAGCAAGGGACAGGGGTATGGCTACACCTTC	CASSKGQGYGYTF
TRBD1	TRBV27	TRBJ2-1	12	few	TGTGCCAGCAGTTTCCCCAGGGGGCCGGCTTTCTTC	CASSFPRGPAFF
TRBD2	TRBV7-2	TRBJ2-3	15	few	TGTGCCAGCAGCTCCCTAGCGGGAGGGCCCGATACGCAGTATTTT	CASSSLAGGPDTQYF
.	TRBV9	TRBJ2-1	16	.	TGTGCCAGCAGCGTAGAAGGGGGGGGCCATAACAATGAGCAGTTCTTC	CASSVEGGGHNNEQFF